A selection of T cell receptor beta chains follows, all from one sample in a study of T cells after yellow fever vaccination. In TCRdb, the 5' RACE reads were re-called with MiXCR into one record per CDR3 protein. In the table there are 230,000 or so distinct CDR3 sequences, 3.6% of which are singletons. The input for sequencing was PBMCs, taken 15 days after the yellow fever booster vaccination. These receptors originate from a man between 18 and 35 years old who received the YFV17D yellow fever vaccine. CDR3s leave out the opening cysteine and the closing phenylalanine or tryptophan. Fields, in order: V gene, CDR3 length, J gene, CDR3 protein.

V gene: TRBV29-1
CDR3 length: 9
J gene: TRBJ2-1
CDR3 protein: SVDGDNEQF

V gene: TRBV2
CDR3 length: 13
J gene: TRBJ2-1
CDR3 protein: ASGTAGGLGNEQF

V gene: TRBV12-3/TRBV12-4
CDR3 length: 15
J gene: TRBJ1-5
CDR3 protein: ASSRRPPGLSNQPQH

V gene: TRBV5-1
CDR3 length: 15
J gene: TRBJ2-2
CDR3 protein: ASSLPTSGGADGELF

V gene: TRBV7-2
CDR3 length: 13
J gene: TRBJ1-2
CDR3 protein: ASSYTGEINYGYT

V gene: TRBV3-1
CDR3 length: 15
J gene: TRBJ1-1
CDR3 protein: ASSHIVGGNSNTEAF

V gene: TRBV5-8
CDR3 length: 10
J gene: TRBJ2-7
CDR3 protein: ASSWGGYEQY

V gene: TRBV4-1
CDR3 length: 14
J gene: TRBJ2-1
CDR3 protein: ASSQEESGPQLEQF

V gene: TRBV9
CDR3 length: 12
J gene: TRBJ1-2
CDR3 protein: ASSALGQGFGYT

V gene: TRBV24-1
CDR3 length: 17
J gene: TRBJ2-2
CDR3 protein: ATSDLGTVKSSNTGELF

V gene: TRBV5-6
CDR3 length: 12
J gene: TRBJ1-4
CDR3 protein: ASSSRGRDEKLF

V gene: TRBV11-2
CDR3 length: 19
J gene: TRBJ2-2
CDR3 protein: ASSSRPPRNLAGGRTGELF

V gene: TRBV6-5
CDR3 length: 12
J gene: TRBJ1-6
CDR3 protein: ASSSTPKNSPLH

V gene: TRBV5-1
CDR3 length: 12
J gene: TRBJ1-2
CDR3 protein: ASSLGTGVYGYT

V gene: TRBV7-2
CDR3 length: 13
J gene: TRBJ1-2
CDR3 protein: ASPPRGGLNYGYT

V gene: TRBV5-8
CDR3 length: 13
J gene: TRBJ2-5
CDR3 protein: ASSTGNRGQETQY